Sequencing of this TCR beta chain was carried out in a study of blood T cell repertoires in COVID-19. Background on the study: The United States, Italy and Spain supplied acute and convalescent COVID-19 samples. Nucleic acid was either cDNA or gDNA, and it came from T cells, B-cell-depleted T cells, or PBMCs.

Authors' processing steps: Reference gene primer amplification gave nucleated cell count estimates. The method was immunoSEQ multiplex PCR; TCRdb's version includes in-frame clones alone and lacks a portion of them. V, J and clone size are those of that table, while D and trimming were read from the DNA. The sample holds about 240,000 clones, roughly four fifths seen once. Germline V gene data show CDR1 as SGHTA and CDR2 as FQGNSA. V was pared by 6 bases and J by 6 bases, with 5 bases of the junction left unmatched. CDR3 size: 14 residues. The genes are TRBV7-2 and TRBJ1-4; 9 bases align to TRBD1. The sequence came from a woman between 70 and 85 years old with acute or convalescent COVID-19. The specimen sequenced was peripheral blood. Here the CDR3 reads CASSSTGGHEKLFF. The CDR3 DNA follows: TGTGCCAGCAGTTCCACAGGGGGCCATGAAAAACTGTTTTTT.